This TCR beta chain was retrieved from a study of naive and memory T cell subsets. General observations from the study: RNA-based TCR counts may shift with T cell activation and differentiation.

Both TRBC1 and TRBC2 were covered by a beta constant-region primer of two equimolar oligonucleotides. Nested alpha and beta constant-region primers with the SP2 primer drove four PCR rounds on ligated cDNA. MiXCR was run by TCRdb on the UMI-ligation and nested PCR reads, yielding one entry per CDR3 protein. The data show roughly 80,000 distinct CDR3 sequences, about 9.9% seen once. The CDR3 runs to 15 residues. V lost 3 bases and J lost 0, with 9 bases in between. Points on this clonotype: Its antigen is unidentified.

Sequencing used naive CD8+ T cells from blood. The J gene is TRBJ2-4, the V gene TRBV12-3 or TRBV12-4, with a possible D match to TRBD2 (7 bases). The clonotype originates from a human donor in good health. The CDR3: CASSFGGLAKNIQYF. The CDR3 nucleotides read TGTGCCAGCAGTTTCGGGGGGCTAGCCAAAAACATTCAGTACTTC.